The clone carrying this T cell receptor (beta chain) was counted at least ten times. The data were taken from a study of patients and donors after allogeneic stem cell transplantation. In TCRdb, the RT-PCR reads were re-called with MiXCR into one record per CDR3 protein. The sample yields tens of thousands of distinct CDR3 sequences, approximately 5.2% seen once. Germline CDR1 is DFQATT and CDR2 is SNEGSKA (reference sequence). The CDR3 runs to 14 residues. The J segment lost 8 bases and the V segment lost 1 base, leaving 6 bases of the junction unmatched. The receptor comes from a human donor who was either an allogeneic HSCT recipient or a stem cell or donor lymphocyte infusion donor (not recorded which). It is not recorded whose cells these are; they may come from a transplant donor. The sequenced material came from blood, either unsorted or a sorted T cell fraction (not recorded which). The rearrangement uses TRBV20-1 and TRBJ1-4; 8 bases are a match to TRBD1. The CDR3 region is CSARVQGVGEKLFF. In nucleotides, the CDR3 is TGCAGTGCTAGAGTACAGGGGGTTGGGGAAAAACTGTTTTTT.